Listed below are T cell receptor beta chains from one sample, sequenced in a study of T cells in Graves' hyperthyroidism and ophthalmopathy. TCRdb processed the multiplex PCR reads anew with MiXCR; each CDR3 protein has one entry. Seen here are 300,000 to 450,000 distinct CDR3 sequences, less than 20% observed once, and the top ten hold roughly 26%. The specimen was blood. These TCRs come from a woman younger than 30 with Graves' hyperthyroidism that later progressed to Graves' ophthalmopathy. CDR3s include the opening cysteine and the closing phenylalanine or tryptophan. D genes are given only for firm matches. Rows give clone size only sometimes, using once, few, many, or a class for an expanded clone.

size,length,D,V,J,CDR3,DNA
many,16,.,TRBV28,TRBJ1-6,CASSFIRRDLSSPLHF,TGTGCCAGCAGTTTCATTCGGCGAGATTTAAGTTCACCCCTCCACTTT
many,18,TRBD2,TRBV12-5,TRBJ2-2,CASGPGLVGGLNTGELFF,TGTGCTAGTGGACCGGGACTAGTGGGGGGCCTTAACACCGGGGAGCTGTTTTTT
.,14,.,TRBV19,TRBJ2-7,CASSLRDLPYEQYF,TGTGCCAGTAGTCTCAGGGACTTACCCTACGAGCAGTACTTC
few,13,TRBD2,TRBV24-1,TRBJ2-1,CAIGGGSFNEQFF,TGTGCCATCGGAGGCGGGAGTTTTAATGAGCAGTTCTTC
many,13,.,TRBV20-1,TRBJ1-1,CSAPSWENTEAFF,TGCAGTGCTCCGTCATGGGAGAACACTGAAGCTTTCTTT
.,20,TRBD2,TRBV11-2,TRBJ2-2,CASSLGFWGLAGGPNGELFF,TGTGCCAGCAGCTTAGGTTTCTGGGGACTAGCGGGAGGGCCAAATGGGGAGCTGTTTTTT
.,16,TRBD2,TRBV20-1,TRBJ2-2,CSARPPGTSGTGELFF,TGCAGTGCTAGACCGCCCGGGACTAGCGGGACCGGGGAGCTGTTTTTT
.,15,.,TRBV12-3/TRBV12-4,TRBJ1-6,CASSLAAGSVSPLHF,TGTGCCAGCAGTTTAGCGGCAGGTTCCGTTTCACCCCTCCACTTT
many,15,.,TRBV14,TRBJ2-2,CASSQVGLYTGELFF,TGTGCCAGCAGCCAAGTCGGACTCTACACCGGGGAGCTGTTTTTT
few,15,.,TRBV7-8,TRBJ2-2,CASSLGISPTGELFF,TGTGCCAGCAGCTTGGGCATTTCCCCCACCGGGGAGCTGTTTTTT
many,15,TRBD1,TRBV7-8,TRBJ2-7,CASSLQTGKGYEQYF,TGTGCCAGCAGCTTACAGACAGGGAAGGGCTACGAGCAGTACTTC
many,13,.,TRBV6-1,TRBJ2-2,CASSEVVTGELFF,TGTGCCAGCAGTGAAGTGGTGACCGGGGAGCTGTTTTTT
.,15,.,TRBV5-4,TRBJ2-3,CASSPPGPGTDTQYF,TGTGCCAGCAGCCCACCGGGACCTGGCACAGATACGCAGTATTTT
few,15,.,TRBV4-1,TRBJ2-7,CASSQFLQITYEQYF,TGCGCCAGCAGCCAATTTCTACAGATTACCTACGAGCAGTACTTC
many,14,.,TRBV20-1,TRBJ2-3,CSARDWARTDTQYF,TGCAGTGCTAGAGATTGGGCACGCACAGATACGCAGTATTTT
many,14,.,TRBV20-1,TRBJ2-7,CSARDPWTLLEQYF,TGCAGTGCCAGAGACCCCTGGACATTACTCGAGCAGTACTTC
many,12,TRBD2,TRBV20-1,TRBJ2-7,CSAGEGSVEQYF,TGCAGTGCCGGGGAGGGGTCGGTCGAGCAGTACTTC
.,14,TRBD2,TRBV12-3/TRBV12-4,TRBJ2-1,CASSRTSGDNEQFF,TGTGCCAGCAGCCGGACTAGCGGCGACAATGAGCAGTTCTTC
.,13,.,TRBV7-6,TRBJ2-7,CASSPVGAYEQYF,TGTGCCAGCTCCCCGGTGGGGGCCTACGAGCAGTACTTC
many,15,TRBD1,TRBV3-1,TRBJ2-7,CASSQDLGTAYEQYF,TGTGCCAGCAGCCAAGATTTGGGGACAGCCTACGAGCAGTACTTC
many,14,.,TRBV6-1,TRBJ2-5,CASTGRLLKETQYF,TGTGCCAGCACGGGTCGGTTATTGAAGGAGACCCAGTACTTC
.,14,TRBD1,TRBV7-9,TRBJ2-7,CASSGDRGRYEQYF,TGTGCCAGCAGCGGGGACAGGGGGAGATACGAGCAGTACTTC
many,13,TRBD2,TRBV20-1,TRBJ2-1,CSAISGSYNEQFF,TGCAGTGCCATTAGCGGGAGTTACAATGAGCAGTTCTTC
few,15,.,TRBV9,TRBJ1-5,CASSHFGRWDQPQHF,TGTGCCAGCAGCCACTTTGGACGTTGGGATCAGCCCCAGCATTTT
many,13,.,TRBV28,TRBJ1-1,CASRVQMNTEAFF,TGTGCCAGCAGGGTTCAGATGAACACTGAAGCTTTCTTT
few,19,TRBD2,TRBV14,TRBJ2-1,CASSPRLAGGTSSYNEQFF,TGCGCCAGCAGCCCAAGACTAGCGGGAGGGACGAGCTCCTACAATGAGCAGTTCTTC